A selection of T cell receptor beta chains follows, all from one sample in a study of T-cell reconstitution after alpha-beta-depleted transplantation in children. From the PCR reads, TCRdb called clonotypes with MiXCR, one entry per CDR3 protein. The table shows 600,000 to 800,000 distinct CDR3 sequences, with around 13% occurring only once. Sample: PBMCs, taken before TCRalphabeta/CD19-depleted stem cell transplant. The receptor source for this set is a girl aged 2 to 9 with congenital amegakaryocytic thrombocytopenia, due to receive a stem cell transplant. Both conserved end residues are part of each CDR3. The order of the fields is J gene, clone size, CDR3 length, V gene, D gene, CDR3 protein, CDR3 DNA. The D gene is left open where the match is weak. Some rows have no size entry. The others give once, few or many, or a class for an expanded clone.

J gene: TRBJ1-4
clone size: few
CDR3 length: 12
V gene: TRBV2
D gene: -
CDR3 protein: CASIQGGEKLFF
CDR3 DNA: TGTGCCAGCATCCAGGGCGGAGAAAAACTGTTTTTT

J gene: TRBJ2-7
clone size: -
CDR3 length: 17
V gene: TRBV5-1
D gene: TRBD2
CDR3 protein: CASSSGLAGGGAYEQYF
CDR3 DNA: TGCGCCAGCAGCAGCGGACTAGCGGGTGGAGGGGCCTACGAGCAGTACTTC

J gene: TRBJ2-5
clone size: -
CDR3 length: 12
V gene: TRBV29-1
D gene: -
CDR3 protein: CSVQRHQETQYF
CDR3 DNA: TGCAGCGTCCAGCGGCACCAAGAGACCCAGTACTTC

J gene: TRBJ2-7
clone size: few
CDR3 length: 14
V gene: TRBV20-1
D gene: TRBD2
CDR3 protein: CSAGKREGSVQQYF
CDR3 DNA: TGCAGTGCTGGAAAGCGGGAGGGGAGTGTTCAGCAGTACTTC

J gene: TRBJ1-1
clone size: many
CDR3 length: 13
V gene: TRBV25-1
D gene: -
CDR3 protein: CASSELMGDEAFF
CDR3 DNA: TGTGCCAGCAGTGAACTAATGGGGGATGAAGCTTTCTTT

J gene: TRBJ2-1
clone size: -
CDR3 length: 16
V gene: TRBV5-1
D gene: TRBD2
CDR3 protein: CASMGTSGLRIDEQFF
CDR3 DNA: TGCGCCAGCATGGGGACTAGCGGCCTCCGGATCGATGAGCAGTTCTTC

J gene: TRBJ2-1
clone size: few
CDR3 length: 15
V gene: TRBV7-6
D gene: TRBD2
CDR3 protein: CASSATSGNHNEQFF
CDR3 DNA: TGTGCCAGCAGCGCGACTAGCGGAAATCACAATGAGCAGTTCTTC

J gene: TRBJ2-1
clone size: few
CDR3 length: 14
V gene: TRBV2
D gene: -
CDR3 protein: CASSEGRRGNEQFF
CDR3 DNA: TGTGCCAGCAGTGAAGGCCGGAGGGGCAATGAGCAGTTCTTC

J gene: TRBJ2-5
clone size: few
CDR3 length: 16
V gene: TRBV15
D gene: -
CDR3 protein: CATSRLSVLFGETQYF
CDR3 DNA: TGTGCCACCAGCAGATTGTCGGTCCTGTTTGGTGAGACCCAGTACTTC

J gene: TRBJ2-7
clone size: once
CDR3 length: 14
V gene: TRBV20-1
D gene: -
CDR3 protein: CSARGRRGGYEQYF
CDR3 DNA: TGCAGTGCTAGAGGACGAAGGGGGGGGTACGAGCAGTACTTC

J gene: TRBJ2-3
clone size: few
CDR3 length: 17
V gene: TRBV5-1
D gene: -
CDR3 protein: CASSSGPASAYTDTQYF
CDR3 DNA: TGCGCCAGCAGCTCCGGCCCCGCTAGCGCGTACACAGATACGCAGTATTTT

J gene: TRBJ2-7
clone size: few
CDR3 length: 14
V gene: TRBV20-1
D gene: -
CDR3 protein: CSAGDGRGWYEQYF
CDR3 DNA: TGCAGTGCGGGCGACGGGAGAGGTTGGTACGAGCAGTACTTC

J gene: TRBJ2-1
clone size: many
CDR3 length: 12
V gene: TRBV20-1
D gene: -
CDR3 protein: CSAAAPADEQFF
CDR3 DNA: TGCAGTGCTGCGGCCCCGGCCGATGAGCAGTTCTTC

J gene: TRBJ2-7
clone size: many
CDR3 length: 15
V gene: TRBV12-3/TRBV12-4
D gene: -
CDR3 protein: CASSPGGLQSYEQYF
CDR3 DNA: TGTGCCAGCAGTCCTGGGGGACTTCAGTCCTACGAGCAGTACTTC

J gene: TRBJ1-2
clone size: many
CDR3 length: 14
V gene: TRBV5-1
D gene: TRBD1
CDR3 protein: CASSSDRSINGYTF
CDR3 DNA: TGCGCCAGCAGTTCGGACAGGTCTATTAATGGCTACACCTTC

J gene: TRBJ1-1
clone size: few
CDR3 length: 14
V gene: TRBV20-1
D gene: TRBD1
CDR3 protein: CSARDRGGGSEAFF
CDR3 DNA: TGCAGTGCTAGGGACAGGGGGGGGGGTTCTGAAGCTTTCTTT

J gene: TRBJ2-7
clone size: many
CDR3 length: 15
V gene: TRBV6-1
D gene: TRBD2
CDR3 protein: CASSGLAGPSYEQYF
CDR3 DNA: TGTGCCAGCAGTGGGCTAGCGGGACCCTCCTACGAGCAGTACTTC

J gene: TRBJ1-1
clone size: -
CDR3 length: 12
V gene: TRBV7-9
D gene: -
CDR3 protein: CASSFMGTEAFF
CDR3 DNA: TGTGCCAGCAGCTTCATGGGCACTGAAGCTTTCTTT

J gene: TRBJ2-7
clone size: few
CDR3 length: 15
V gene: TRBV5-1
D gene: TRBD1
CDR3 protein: CASSLDGRGPDEQYF
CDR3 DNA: TGCGCCAGCAGCTTGGACGGCAGGGGGCCCGACGAGCAGTACTTC

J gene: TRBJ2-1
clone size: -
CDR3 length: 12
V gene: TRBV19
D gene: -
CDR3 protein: CASSMGVVEQFF
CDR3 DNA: TGTGCCAGTAGTATGGGGGTAGTGGAGCAGTTCTTC

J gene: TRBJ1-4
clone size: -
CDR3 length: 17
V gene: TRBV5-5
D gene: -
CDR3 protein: CASSLETYGLSREKLFF
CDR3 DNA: TGTGCCAGCAGCTTGGAAACTTATGGCCTCTCGAGGGAAAAACTGTTTTTT

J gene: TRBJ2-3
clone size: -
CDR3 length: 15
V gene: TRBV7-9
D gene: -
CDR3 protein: CASSHDYKGPDTQYF
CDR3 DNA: TGTGCCAGCAGTCATGACTACAAAGGGCCAGATACGCAGTATTTT